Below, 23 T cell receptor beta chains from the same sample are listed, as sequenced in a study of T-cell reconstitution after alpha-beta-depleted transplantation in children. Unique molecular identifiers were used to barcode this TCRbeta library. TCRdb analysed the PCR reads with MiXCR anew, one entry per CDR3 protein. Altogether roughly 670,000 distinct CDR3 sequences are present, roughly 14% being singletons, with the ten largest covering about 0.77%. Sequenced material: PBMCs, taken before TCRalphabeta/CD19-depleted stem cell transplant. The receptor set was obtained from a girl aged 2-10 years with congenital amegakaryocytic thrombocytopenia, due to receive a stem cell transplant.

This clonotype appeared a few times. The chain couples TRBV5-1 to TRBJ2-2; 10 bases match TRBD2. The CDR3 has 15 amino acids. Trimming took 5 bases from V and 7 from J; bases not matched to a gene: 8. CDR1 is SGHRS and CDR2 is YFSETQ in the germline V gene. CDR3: CASRIRTSGGGELFF. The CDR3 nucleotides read TGCGCCAGCAGGATAAGGACTAGCGGTGGCGGGGAGCTGTTTTTT.

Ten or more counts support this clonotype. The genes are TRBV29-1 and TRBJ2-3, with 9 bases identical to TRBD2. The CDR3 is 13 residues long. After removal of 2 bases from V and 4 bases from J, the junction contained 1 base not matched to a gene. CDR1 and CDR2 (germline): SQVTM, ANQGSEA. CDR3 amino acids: CSVELAGPDTQYF. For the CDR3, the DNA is TGCAGCGTTGAACTAGCGGGACCAGATACGCAGTATTTT.

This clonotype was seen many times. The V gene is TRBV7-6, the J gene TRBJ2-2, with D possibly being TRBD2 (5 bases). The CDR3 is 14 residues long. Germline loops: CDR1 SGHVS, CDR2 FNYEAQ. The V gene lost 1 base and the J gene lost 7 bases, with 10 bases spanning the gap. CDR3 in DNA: TGTGCCAGCAGCTTAGGAGGGAAGGACGGGGAGCTGTTTTTT. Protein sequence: CASSLGGKDGELFF.

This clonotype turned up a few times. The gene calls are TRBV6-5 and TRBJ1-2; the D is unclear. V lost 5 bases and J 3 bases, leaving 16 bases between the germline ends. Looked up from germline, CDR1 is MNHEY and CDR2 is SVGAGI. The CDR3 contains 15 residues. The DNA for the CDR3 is TGTGCCAGCAGTACTAGAGAATACCGGCACTATGGCTACACCTTC. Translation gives CASSTREYRHYGYTF.

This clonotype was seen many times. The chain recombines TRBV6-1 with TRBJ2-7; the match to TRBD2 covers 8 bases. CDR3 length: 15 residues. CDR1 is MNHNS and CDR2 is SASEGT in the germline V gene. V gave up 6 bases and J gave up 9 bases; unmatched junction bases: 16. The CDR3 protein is CASSSGGLEGLSQYF. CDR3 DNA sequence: TGTGCCAGCAGCTCGGGGGGACTAGAGGGACTCTCGCAGTACTTC.

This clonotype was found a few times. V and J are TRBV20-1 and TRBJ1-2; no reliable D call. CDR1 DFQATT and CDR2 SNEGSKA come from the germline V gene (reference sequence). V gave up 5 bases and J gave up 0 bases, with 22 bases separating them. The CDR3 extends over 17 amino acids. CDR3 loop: CSASPLDGPRPNYGYTF. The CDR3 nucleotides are TGCAGTGCTTCTCCATTGGACGGACCGCGCCCTAACTATGGCTACACCTTC.

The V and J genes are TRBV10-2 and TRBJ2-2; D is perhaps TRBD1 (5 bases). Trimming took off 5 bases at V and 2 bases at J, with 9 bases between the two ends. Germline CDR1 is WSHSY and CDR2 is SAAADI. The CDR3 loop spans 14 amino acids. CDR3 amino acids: CASSHQGNTGELFF. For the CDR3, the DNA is TGCGCCAGCAGTCACCAGGGCAACACCGGGGAGCTGTTTTTT.

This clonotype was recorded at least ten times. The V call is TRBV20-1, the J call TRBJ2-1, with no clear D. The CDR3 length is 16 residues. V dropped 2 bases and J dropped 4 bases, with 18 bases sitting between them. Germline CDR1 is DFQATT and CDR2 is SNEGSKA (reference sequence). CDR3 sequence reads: CSARPPGSRLYNEQFF. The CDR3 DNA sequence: TGCAGTGCTAGACCCCCGGGCTCGAGATTATACAATGAGCAGTTCTTC.

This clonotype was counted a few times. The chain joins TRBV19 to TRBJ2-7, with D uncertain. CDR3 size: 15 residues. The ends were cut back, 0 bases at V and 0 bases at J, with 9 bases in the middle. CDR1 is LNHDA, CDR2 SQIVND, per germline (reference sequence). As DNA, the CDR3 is TGTGCCAGTAGTATAGATCGGAGCGCCTCCTACGAGCAGTACTTC. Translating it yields CASSIDRSASYEQYF.

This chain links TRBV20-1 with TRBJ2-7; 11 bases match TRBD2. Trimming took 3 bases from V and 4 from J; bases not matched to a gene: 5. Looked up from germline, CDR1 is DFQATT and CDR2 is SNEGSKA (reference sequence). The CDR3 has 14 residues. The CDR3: CSARGASGRYEQYF. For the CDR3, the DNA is TGCAGTGCTAGGGGGGCTAGCGGGAGGTACGAGCAGTACTTC.

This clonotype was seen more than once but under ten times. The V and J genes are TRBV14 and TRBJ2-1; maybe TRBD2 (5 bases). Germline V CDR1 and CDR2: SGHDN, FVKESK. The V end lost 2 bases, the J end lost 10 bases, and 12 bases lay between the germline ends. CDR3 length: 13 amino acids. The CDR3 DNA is TGTGCCAGCAGCCAATTTGCTAGCACCGAGCAGTTCTTC. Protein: CASSQFASTEQFF.

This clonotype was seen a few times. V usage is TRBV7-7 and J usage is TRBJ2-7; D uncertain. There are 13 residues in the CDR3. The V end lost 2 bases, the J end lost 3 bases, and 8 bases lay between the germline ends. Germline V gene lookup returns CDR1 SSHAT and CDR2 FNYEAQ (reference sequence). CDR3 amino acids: CASSLSTNYEQYF. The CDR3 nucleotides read TGTGCCAGCAGCTTATCGACAAACTACGAGCAGTACTTC.

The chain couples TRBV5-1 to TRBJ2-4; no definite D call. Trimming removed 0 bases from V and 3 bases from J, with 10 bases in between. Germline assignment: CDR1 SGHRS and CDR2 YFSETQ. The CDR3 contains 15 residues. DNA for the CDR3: TGCGCCAGCAGCTTGGATCAGCAAATCAAAAACATTCAGTACTTC. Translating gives CASSLDQQIKNIQYF.

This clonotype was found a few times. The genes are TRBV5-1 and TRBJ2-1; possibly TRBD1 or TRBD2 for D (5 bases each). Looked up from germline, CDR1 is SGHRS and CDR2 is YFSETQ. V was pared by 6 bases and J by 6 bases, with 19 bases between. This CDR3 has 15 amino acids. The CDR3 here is CASNRASGDGNEQFF. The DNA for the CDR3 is TGCGCCAGCAACCGGGCATCCGGGGACGGCAATGAGCAGTTCTTC.

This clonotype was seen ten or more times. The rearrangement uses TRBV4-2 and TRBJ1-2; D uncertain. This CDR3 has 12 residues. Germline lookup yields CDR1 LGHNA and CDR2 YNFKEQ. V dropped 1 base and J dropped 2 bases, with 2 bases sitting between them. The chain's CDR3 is CASSQVNYGYTF. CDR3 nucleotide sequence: TGTGCCAGCAGCCAAGTGAACTATGGCTACACCTTC.

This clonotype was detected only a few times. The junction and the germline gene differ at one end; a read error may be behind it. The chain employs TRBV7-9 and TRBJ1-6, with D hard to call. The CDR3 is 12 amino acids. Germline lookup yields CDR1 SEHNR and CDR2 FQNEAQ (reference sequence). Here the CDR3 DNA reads TGTGCCAGCAGCTCCCATAATTCACCCCTCCACTTT. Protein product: CASSSHNSPLHF.

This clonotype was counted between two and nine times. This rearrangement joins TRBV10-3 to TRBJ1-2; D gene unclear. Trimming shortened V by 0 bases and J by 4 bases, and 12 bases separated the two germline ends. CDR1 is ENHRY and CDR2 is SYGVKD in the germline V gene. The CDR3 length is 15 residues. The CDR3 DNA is TGTGCCATCAGTGAGTCCCCTGGGCAGACCTATGGCTACACCTTC. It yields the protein CAISESPGQTYGYTF.

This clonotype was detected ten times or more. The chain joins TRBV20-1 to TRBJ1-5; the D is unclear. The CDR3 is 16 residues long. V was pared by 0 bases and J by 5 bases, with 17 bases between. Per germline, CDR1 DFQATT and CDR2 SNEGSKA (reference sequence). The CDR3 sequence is CSARDHGRSRHQPQHF. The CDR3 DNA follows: TGCAGTGCTAGAGATCATGGACGAAGTAGACATCAGCCCCAGCATTTT.

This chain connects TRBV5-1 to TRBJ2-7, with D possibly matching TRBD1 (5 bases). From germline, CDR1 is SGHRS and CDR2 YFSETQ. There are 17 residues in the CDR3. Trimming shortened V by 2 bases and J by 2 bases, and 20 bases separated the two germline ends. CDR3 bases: TGCGCCAGCAGCTTCTTCTCGGCCAGGGTGGGCACCTACGAGCAGTACTTC. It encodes CASSFFSARVGTYEQYF.

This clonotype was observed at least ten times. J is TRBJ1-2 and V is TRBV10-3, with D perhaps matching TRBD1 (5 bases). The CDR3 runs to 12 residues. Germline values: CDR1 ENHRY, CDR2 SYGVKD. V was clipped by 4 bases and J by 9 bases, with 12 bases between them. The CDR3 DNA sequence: TGTGCCATCAGTGCCGGGGGTGGTAGCTACACCTTC. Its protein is CAISAGGGSYTF.

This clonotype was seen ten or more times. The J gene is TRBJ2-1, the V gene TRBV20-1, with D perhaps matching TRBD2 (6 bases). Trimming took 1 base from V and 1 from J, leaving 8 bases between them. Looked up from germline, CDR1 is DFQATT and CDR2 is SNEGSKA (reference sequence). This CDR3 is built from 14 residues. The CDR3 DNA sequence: TGCAGTGCTAGAGGAGGGAGGTCCTACAATGAGCAGTTCTTC. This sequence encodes CSARGGRSYNEQFF.

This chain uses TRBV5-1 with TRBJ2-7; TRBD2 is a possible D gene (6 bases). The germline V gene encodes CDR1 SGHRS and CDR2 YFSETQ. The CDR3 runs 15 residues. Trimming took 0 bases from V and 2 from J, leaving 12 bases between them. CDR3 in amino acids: CASSLVDGSTYEQYF. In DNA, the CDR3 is TGCGCCAGCAGCTTGGTCGACGGGAGCACCTACGAGCAGTACTTC.

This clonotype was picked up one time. CDR3 nucleotides: TGTGCCAGCAGTTTGCAGGGTTTAAGTCCCGGGGAGCTGTTTTTT. Translated, it gives CASSLQGLSPGELFF. The rearrangement joins TRBV12-3 or TRBV12-4 to TRBJ2-2; a possible D gene is TRBD1 (5 bases). Trimming removed 3 bases from V and 6 bases from J, with 14 bases in between. The CDR3 extends over 15 amino acids.